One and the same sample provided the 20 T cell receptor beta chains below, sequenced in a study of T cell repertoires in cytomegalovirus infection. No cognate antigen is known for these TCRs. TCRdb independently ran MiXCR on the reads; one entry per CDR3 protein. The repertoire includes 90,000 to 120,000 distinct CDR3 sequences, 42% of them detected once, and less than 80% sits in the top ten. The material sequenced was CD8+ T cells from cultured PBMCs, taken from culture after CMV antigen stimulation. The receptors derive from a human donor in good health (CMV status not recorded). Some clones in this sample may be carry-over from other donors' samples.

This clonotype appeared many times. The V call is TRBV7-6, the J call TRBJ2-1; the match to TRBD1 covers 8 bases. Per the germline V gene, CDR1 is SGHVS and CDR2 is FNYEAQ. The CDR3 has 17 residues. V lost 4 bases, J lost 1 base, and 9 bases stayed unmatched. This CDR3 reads CASSYSGTGLSYNEQFF. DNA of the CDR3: TGTGCCAGCAGCTACTCCGGGACAGGACTATCCTACAATGAGCAGTTCTTC.

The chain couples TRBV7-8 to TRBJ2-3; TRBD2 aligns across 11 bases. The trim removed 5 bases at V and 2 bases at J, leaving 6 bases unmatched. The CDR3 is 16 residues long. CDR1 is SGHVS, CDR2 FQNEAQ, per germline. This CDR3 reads CASSLRLAGLTDTQYF. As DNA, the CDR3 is TGTGCCAGCAGCCTAAGACTAGCGGGGCTCACAGATACGCAGTATTTT. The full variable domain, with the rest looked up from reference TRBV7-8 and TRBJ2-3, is GAGVSQSPRYKVAKRGQDVALRCDPISGHVSLFWYQQALGQGPEFLTYFQNEAQLDKSGLPSDRFFAERPEGSVSTLKIQRTQQEDSAVYLCASSLRLAGLTDTQYFGPGTRLTVL.

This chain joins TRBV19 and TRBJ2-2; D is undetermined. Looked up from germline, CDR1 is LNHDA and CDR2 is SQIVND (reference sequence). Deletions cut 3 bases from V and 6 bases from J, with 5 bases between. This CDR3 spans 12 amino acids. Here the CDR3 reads CASSMSSGELFF. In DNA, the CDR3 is TGTGCCAGTAGTATGTCTTCCGGGGAGCTGTTTTTT.

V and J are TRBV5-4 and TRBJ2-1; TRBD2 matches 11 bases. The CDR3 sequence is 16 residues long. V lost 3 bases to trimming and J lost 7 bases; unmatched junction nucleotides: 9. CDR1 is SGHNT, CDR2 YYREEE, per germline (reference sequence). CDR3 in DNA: TGTGCCAGCAGCTCCCTAGCGGGAGGACTTCGTAATGAGCAGTTCTTC. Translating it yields CASSSLAGGLRNEQFF.

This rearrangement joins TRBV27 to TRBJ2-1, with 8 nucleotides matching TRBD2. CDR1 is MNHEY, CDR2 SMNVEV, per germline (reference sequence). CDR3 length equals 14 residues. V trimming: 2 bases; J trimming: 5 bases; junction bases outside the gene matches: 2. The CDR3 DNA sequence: TGTGCCAGCAGTTTAGCGGGGGGCAACAATGAGCAGTTCTTC. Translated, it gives CASSLAGGNNEQFF.

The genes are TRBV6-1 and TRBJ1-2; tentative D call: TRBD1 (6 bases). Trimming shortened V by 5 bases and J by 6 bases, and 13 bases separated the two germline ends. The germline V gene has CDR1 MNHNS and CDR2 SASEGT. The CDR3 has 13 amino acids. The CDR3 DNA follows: TGTGCCAGCAGTCCAGGGGATCTTAATGGCTACACCTTC. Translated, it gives CASSPGDLNGYTF.

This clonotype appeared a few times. The CDR3 nucleotides are TGTGCCAGCAGTTTGGACAGGATTACCTACGAGCAGTACTTC. This codes for CASSLDRITYEQYF. The V and J genes are TRBV27 and TRBJ2-7; 7 positions agree with TRBD1. Germline V gene sequence: CDR1 MNHEY, CDR2 SMNVEV (reference sequence). The CDR3 loop spans 14 amino acids. The ends lost 3 bases at V and 2 bases at J; junction bases unmatched: 4.

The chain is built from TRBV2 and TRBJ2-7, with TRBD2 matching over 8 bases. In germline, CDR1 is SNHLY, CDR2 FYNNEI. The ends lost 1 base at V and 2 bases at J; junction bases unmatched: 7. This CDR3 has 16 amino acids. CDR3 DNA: TGTGCCAGCAGTGAAGGGATGGCGGGGGGCCCCTACGAGCAGTACTTC. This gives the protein CASSEGMAGGPYEQYF.

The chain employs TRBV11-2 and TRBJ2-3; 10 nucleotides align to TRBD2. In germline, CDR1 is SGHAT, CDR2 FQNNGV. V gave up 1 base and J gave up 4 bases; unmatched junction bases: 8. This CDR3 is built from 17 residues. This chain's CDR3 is CASSLGPLAGASDTQYF. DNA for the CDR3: TGTGCCAGCAGCTTAGGGCCGCTAGCGGGGGCCTCAGATACGCAGTATTTT.

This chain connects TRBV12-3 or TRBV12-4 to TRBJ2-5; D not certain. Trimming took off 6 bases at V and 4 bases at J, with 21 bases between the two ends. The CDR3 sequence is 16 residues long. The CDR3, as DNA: TGTGCCAGCAGCCTCCTCGGAGAGCTAGAAAGAGAGACCCAGTACTTC. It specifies CASSLLGELERETQYF.

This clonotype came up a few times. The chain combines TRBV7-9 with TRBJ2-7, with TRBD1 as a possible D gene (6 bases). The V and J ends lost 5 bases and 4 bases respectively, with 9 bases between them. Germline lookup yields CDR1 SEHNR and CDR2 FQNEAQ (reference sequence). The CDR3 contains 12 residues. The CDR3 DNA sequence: TGTGCCAGCAGCGAAGGGGGATACGAGCAGTACTTC. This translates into CASSEGGYEQYF.

CDR3 nucleotides: TGTGCCAGCCACTACTCGGGAGAGCAGTACTTC. Protein sequence: CASHYSGEQYF. V usage is TRBV5-6 and J usage is TRBJ2-7; perhaps TRBD2 as D (5 bases). V was shortened by 7 bases and J by 7 bases, with 12 bases between the two germline ends. The CDR3 has 11 amino acids. The germline V gene has CDR1 SGHDT and CDR2 YYEEEE.

The CDR3 bases are TGCAGTGCTAGAAATAGGGGCTCCTACGAGCAGTACTTC. Its translation is CSARNRGSYEQYF. The J gene is TRBJ2-7, the V gene TRBV20-1, with D perhaps matching TRBD1 (5 bases). The V gene lost 2 bases and the J gene lost 0 bases, with 8 bases spanning the gap. This CDR3 region has 13 residues. The germline V gene has CDR1 DFQATT and CDR2 SNEGSKA (reference sequence).

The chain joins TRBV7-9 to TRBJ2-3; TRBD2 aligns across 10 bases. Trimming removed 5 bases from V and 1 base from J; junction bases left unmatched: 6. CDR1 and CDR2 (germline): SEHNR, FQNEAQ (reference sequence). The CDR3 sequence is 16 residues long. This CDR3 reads CASSLIGLAGTDTQYF. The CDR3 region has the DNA TGTGCCAGCAGCCTTATTGGACTAGCGGGCACAGATACGCAGTATTTT.

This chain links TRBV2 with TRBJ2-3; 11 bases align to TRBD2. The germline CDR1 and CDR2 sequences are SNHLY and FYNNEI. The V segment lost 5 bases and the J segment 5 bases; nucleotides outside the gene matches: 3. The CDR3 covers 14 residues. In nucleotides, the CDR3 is TGTGCCAGCAGTTATAGCGGGGGGGAAGATACGCAGTATTTT. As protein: CASSYSGGEDTQYF. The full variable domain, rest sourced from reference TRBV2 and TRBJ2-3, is EPEVTQTPSHQVTQMGQEVILRCVPISNHLYFYWYRQILGQKVEFLVSFYNNEISEKSEIFDDQFSVERPDGSNFTLKIRSTKLEDSAMYFCASSYSGGEDTQYFGPGTRLTVL.

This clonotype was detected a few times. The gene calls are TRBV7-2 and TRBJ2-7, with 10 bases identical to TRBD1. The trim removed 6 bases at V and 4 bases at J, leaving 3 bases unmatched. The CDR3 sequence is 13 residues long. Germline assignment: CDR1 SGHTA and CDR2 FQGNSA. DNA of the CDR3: TGTGCCAGCAGAGGGACAGGGGATTACGAGCAGTACTTC. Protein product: CASRGTGDYEQYF.

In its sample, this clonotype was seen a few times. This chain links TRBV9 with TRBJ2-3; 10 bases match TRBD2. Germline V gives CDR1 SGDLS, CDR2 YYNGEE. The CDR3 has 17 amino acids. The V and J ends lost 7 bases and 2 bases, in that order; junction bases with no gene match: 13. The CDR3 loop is CASSLIGGLADTDTQYF. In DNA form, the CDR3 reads TGTGCCAGCTCTCTTATCGGAGGACTAGCGGACACAGATACGCAGTATTTT.

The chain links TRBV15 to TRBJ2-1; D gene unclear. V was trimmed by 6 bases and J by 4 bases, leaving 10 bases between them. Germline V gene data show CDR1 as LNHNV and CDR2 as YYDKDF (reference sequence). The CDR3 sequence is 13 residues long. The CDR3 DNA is TGTGCCACCAGGGATCTAGGGTACAATGAGCAGTTCTTC. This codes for CATRDLGYNEQFF.

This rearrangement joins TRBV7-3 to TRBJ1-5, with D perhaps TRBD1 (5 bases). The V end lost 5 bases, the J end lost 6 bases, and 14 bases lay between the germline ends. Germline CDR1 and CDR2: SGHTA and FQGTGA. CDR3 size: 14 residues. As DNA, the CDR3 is TGTGCCAGCAGCCAAGGGGCAGTAGGTCAGCCCCAGCATTTT. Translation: CASSQGAVGQPQHF.

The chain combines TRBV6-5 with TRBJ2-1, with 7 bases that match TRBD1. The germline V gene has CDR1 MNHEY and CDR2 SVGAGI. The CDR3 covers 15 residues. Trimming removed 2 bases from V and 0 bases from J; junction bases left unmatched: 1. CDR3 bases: TGTGCCAGCAGTTACCGGGACAGCTCCTACAATGAGCAGTTCTTC. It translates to CASSYRDSSYNEQFF.